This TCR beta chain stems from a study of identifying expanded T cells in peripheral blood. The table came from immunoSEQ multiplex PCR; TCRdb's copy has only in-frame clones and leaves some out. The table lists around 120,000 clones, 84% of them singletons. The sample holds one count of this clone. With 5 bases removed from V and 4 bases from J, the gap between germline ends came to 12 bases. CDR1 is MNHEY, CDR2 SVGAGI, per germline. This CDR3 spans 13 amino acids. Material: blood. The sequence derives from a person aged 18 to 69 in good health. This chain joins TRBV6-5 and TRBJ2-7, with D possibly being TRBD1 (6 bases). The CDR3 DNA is TGTGCCAGCAGTCGGACAGCCGAATACGAGCAGTACTTC. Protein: CASSRTAEYEQYF.